A selection of T cell receptor beta chains follows, all from one sample in a study of shared clonotypes between healthy human individuals. Libraries were prepared by immunoSEQ multiplex PCR; TCRdb keeps only in-frame clonotypes and omits some of them. The sample has more than 2 million clones, approximately 96% seen once; the top ten hold 0.1% to 0.15%. The sample consisted of naive CD4+ T cells sorted from blood. The receptors shown here come from a man aged 18 to 29 in good health. CDR3s include the opening cysteine and the closing phenylalanine or tryptophan. A D gene is named only where the DNA matches it firmly. Rows give clone size only sometimes, using once, few, many, or a class for an expanded clone.

len,abundance,v_gene,j_gene,d_gene,CDR3aa,CDR3nt
14,NA,TRBV19,TRBJ1-5,NA,CASSKGFGNQPQHF,TGTGCCAGTAGTAAAGGGTTTGGCAATCAGCCCCAGCATTTT
15,NA,TRBV5-6,TRBJ1-2,TRBD1,CASSLAGTAWYGYTF,TGTGCCAGCAGCTTGGCCGGGACAGCGTGGTATGGCTACACCTTC
13,NA,TRBV28,TRBJ2-7,NA,CASSDSLTWEQYF,TGTGCCAGCAGTGACAGCCTGACGTGGGAGCAGTACTTC
17,once,TRBV11-2,TRBJ2-3,NA,CASRDPGKGGRSDTQYF,TGTGCCAGCAGAGATCCAGGGAAGGGGGGTCGGTCAGATACGCAGTATTTT
15,NA,TRBV30,TRBJ2-1,TRBD2,CAWSSGLAGGNEQFF,TGTGCCTGGAGTTCGGGACTAGCGGGAGGAAATGAGCAGTTCTTC
14,NA,TRBV18,TRBJ2-2,NA,CASSPKENTGELFF,TGTGCCAGCTCACCTAAAGAGAACACCGGGGAGCTGTTTTTT
17,NA,TRBV4-3,TRBJ2-6,NA,CASSQELSLVGANVLTF,TGCGCCAGCAGCCAGGAACTATCCCTCGTGGGGGCCAACGTCCTGACTTTC
15,NA,TRBV5-1,TRBJ2-5,NA,CASSLVQAVQETQYF,TGCGCCAGCAGCTTGGTGCAGGCGGTCCAAGAGACCCAGTACTTC
12,NA,TRBV5-6,TRBJ1-2,NA,CASSLVNYGYTF,TGTGCCAGCAGCTTGGTTAACTATGGCTACACCTTC
15,NA,TRBV4-3,TRBJ2-7,NA,CASSQFGRSSYEQYF,TGCGCCAGCAGCCAATTTGGACGGAGCTCCTACGAGCAGTACTTC
16,NA,TRBV25-1,TRBJ2-4,TRBD2,CASSAWSSGTKNIQYF,TGTGCCAGCAGTGCCTGGTCTAGCGGGACGAAAAACATTCAGTACTTC
16,NA,TRBV6-6,TRBJ1-1,TRBD1,CASSPLWTGPNTEAFF,TGTGCCAGCAGTCCACTCTGGACAGGCCCTAACACTGAAGCTTTCTTT
15,NA,TRBV5-1,TRBJ1-6,NA,CASSLEGGWNSPLHF,TGCGCCAGCAGCTTGGAAGGGGGTTGGAATTCACCCCTCCACTTT
18,NA,TRBV5-1,TRBJ2-5,NA,CASSLGRRGALRQETQYF,TGCGCCAGCAGCTTGGGGCGGCGCGGGGCCCTCCGGCAAGAGACCCAGTACTTC
15,NA,TRBV10-3,TRBJ2-3,TRBD2,CAIRSSGGATDTQYF,TGTGCCATCAGATCTAGCGGGGGGGCTACAGATACGCAGTATTTT
13,NA,TRBV29-1,TRBJ1-5,NA,CSVGGGDNQPQHF,TGCAGCGTGGGGGGAGGGGACAATCAGCCCCAGCATTTT
13,NA,TRBV28,TRBJ1-3,NA,CASSLRGGNTIYF,TGTGCCAGCAGTTTACGGGGGGGAAACACCATATATTTT
13,NA,TRBV6-5,TRBJ1-1,NA,CASRARLNTEAFF,TGTGCCAGCCGGGCCCGGTTAAACACTGAAGCTTTCTTT
11,NA,TRBV20-1,TRBJ1-2,NA,CSARDSPGYTF,TGCAGTGCTAGAGATTCTCCCGGCTACACCTTC
15,NA,TRBV27,TRBJ2-1,TRBD2,CASRGGRAKYNEQFF,TGTGCCAGCAGAGGCGGGAGGGCCAAATACAATGAGCAGTTCTTC
15,NA,TRBV15,TRBJ2-3,NA,CATAPGNQDTDTQYF,TGTGCCACCGCCCCGGGGAACCAGGACACAGATACGCAGTATTTT
13,NA,TRBV4-1,TRBJ2-5,NA,CASSQVQEETQYF,TGCGCCAGCAGCCAAGTTCAAGAAGAGACCCAGTACTTC
15,NA,TRBV5-1,TRBJ2-1,TRBD2,CASSREGTSANEQFF,TGCGCCAGCAGCCGTGAAGGGACTAGCGCCAATGAGCAGTTCTTC
16,NA,TRBV28,TRBJ1-3,NA,CASSLITTGPGNTIYF,TGTGCCAGCAGTTTAATAACTACAGGGCCTGGAAACACCATATATTTT
16,once,TRBV5-1,TRBJ2-1,NA,CASRGDEGGLTNEQFF,TGCGCCAGCAGAGGCGATGAGGGGGGACTTACCAATGAGCAGTTCTTC